There are many counts of the clone carrying this T cell receptor (beta chain). Its antigen is unidentified. The data belong to a study of post-analysis software for immune sequencing data. This CDR3 contains 16 residues. V was cut by 0 bases and J by 6 bases, with 15 bases left in between. Germline V CDR1 and CDR2: LGHNA, YNFKEQ. cDNA libraries of TCR beta carried unique molecular identifiers. Starting from roughly 1.1 to 9.2 million T cells, the study yielded about 500,000 cDNA molecules. TCRdb ran MiXCR on the PCR reads and lists one entry per CDR3 protein. Among hundreds of thousands of distinct CDR3 sequences listed, roughly 47% were seen once. Study-wide results and caveats: In patients, five or six TRBV segments were more frequent than in controls, with TRBV5-6, TRBV5-1 and TRBV20-1 among them. Controls' normalized Chao1 diversity significantly exceeded that of multiple sclerosis patients.

The chain is built from TRBV4-2 and TRBJ2-4; D gene ambiguous. The sample was blood. This clonotype was obtained from a girl between 5 and 17 years old with multiple sclerosis. For the CDR3, the DNA is TGTGCCAGCAGCCAAGAAGGGCGACCCCCTGGAAACATTCAGTACTTC. It codes for CASSQEGRPPGNIQYF.